Below are 16 T cell receptor beta chains sequenced from a single sample in a study of cytomegalovirus exposure and HLA in healthy donors. In the PCR, 60 Vbeta and 13 Jbeta primers were used. TCRdb keeps only in-frame clones here, not all; method: immunoSEQ multiplex PCR. Among approximately 250,000 clones listed, around 80% were seen once. The sample consisted of PBMCs. These receptors were taken from a boy younger than 18 in good health and CMV-seronegative.

The CDR3 coding sequence is TGTGCCAGCAGCCTGTCGGCGGCGGGGCCCAGGGATTCACCCCTCCACTTT. This gives the protein CASSLSAAGPRDSPLHF. This rearrangement joins TRBV4-2 to TRBJ1-6; D is possibly TRBD1 (5 bases). CDR3 length equals 17 residues. CDR1 and CDR2 from the germline V gene are LGHNA and YNFKEQ. The germline V and J ends were trimmed by 4 bases and 8 bases, with 21 bases remaining between them.

This clone was detected a few times. The V call is TRBV29-1, the J call TRBJ2-5; possibly TRBD1 for D (5 bases). Germline CDR1 is SQVTM and CDR2 is ANQGSEA. V lost 7 bases to trimming and J lost 3 bases, with 12 bases between them. The CDR3 has 12 amino acids. In DNA, the CDR3 is TGCAGCGGCTTCGGACACGAAGAGACCCAGTACTTC. It is translated as CSGFGHEETQYF.

The chain employs TRBV19 and TRBJ2-1; D is perhaps TRBD1 (6 bases). Germline V gene lookup returns CDR1 LNHDA and CDR2 SQIVND (reference sequence). Trimming stripped 6 bases from V and 14 bases from J, with 17 bases between. The CDR3 covers 12 residues. CDR3 sequence: CASRGLAGTKFF. The CDR3 DNA is TGTGCCAGTAGAGGTTTAGCCGGGACAAAGTTCTTC.

This clone was counted between two and nine times. The V and J genes are TRBV18 and TRBJ2-5, with TRBD2 as a possible D gene (6 bases). CDR3 length: 21 residues. Between the trimmed V and J ends, which lost 3 bases and 5 bases, there was a span of 34 bases. The germline gives CDR1 KGHSH, CDR2 LQKENI. CDR3 DNA sequence: TGTGCCAGCTCACCTAGGTTTCTCGGTCGCATACTAGCACTCGGTACGGAGACCCAGTACTTC. This codes for CASSPRFLGRILALGTETQYF.

Details on this clone: This specimen includes other DNA sequences encoding the same CDR3. This chain joins TRBV11-2 and TRBJ2-7; unclear D gene. V lost 1 base, J lost 2 bases, and 9 bases lay in between. CDR1 is SGHAT and CDR2 is FQNNGV in the germline V gene. This CDR3 region has 14 residues. The CDR3 is CASSLGTEAYEQYF. For the CDR3, the DNA is TGTGCCAGCAGCTTAGGAACAGAAGCCTACGAGCAGTACTTC.

The chain has TRBV30 and TRBJ1-2; D unresolved. This CDR3 has 12 amino acids. CDR1 and CDR2 from the germline V gene are GTSNPN and SVGIG (reference sequence). The V and J ends lost 5 bases and 4 bases respectively, with 11 bases between them. The CDR3 loop is CAWGFSGYGYTF. CDR3 DNA: TGTGCCTGGGGATTTAGCGGCTATGGCTACACCTTC.

J is TRBJ2-1 and V is TRBV28, with TRBD1 matching 9 bases. V was pared by 1 base and J by 4 bases, with 2 bases of the junction left unmatched. CDR1 is MDHEN, CDR2 SYDVKM, per germline. The CDR3 totals 15 residues. CDR3 DNA sequence: TGTGCCAGCAGTTTATTCGGGACAGGGTACAATGAGCAGTTCTTC. It encodes CASSLFGTGYNEQFF. The full variable domain, in which reference TRBV28 and TRBJ2-1 provide the parts outside the CDR3, is DVKVTQSSRYLVKRTGEKVFLECVQDMDHENMFWYRQDPGLGLRLIYFSYDVKMKEKGDIPEGYSVSREKKERFSLILESASTNQTSMYLCASSLFGTGYNEQFFGPGTRLTVL.

This clone was observed a handful of times. The chain employs TRBV2 and TRBJ2-5; D gene uncertain. CDR1 is SNHLY and CDR2 is FYNNEI in the germline V gene. V lost 5 bases to trimming and J lost 1 base, with 14 bases between them. The CDR3 consists of 15 residues. The CDR3 is CASSRVLGIQETQYF. The CDR3 region has the DNA TGTGCCAGCAGTCGGGTTTTGGGTATCCAAGAGACCCAGTACTTC.

This chain uses TRBV6-6 with TRBJ2-3; D possibly corresponds to TRBD2 (6 bases). Trimming pared 7 bases from V and 0 bases from J, leaving 11 bases between. CDR3 length equals 14 residues. Germline V CDR1 and CDR2: MNHNY, SVGAGI (reference sequence). In DNA, the CDR3 is TGTGCCAGCACCTGGCGGGGTAGCACAGATACGCAGTATTTT. It encodes CASTWRGSTDTQYF.

The CDR3 region has the DNA TGTGCCAGCAGTCGGCTAGCGGGGGGGGTGGGTACGCAGTATTTT. Translated, it gives CASSRLAGGVGTQYF. The chain recombines TRBV27 with TRBJ2-3; 12 positions match TRBD2. Germline assignment: CDR1 MNHEY and CDR2 SMNVEV (reference sequence). There are 15 residues in the CDR3. J lost 8 bases, V lost 5 bases, and 8 bases had no gene match.

The chain couples TRBV19 to TRBJ2-7; TRBD1 aligns across 8 bases. Per the germline V gene, CDR1 is LNHDA and CDR2 is SQIVND (reference sequence). The trim removed 4 bases at V and 0 bases at J, leaving 2 bases unmatched. The CDR3 is 14 residues long. The CDR3 nucleotides read TGTGCCAGTAGTAGGACAGGGTCCTCCTACGAGCAGTACTTC. Translating it yields CASSRTGSSYEQYF.

This clone was observed a few times. The chain joins TRBV19 to TRBJ1-1; D perhaps matches TRBD1 (6 bases). Trimming cost V 5 bases and J 0 bases, with 13 bases left between them. The CDR3 extends over 15 amino acids. Germline assignment: CDR1 LNHDA and CDR2 SQIVND (reference sequence). CDR3 sequence reads: CASSVLRGLNTEAFF. The DNA of the CDR3 is TGTGCCAGTAGTGTGTTGAGGGGGTTGAACACTGAAGCTTTCTTT.

The chain employs TRBV6-5 and TRBJ1-2; 9 nucleotides align to TRBD1. The junction had 8 bases not matched to a gene; V was cut back by 4 bases and J by 2 bases. Germline values: CDR1 MNHEY, CDR2 SVGAGI. The CDR3 length is 16 residues. The CDR3 DNA reads TGTGCCAGCAGTTCCTCCGGGACAGGGATCAACTATGGCTACACCTTC. This gives the protein CASSSSGTGINYGYTF.

This clone was recorded a few times. The V and J genes are TRBV27 and TRBJ1-1; TRBD1 matches at 7 bases. The V gene's germline CDR1 is MNHEY and CDR2 SMNVEV (reference sequence). The ends lost 5 bases at V and 6 bases at J; junction bases unmatched: 3. The CDR3 totals 12 residues. The CDR3: CASSPGTAEAFF. The CDR3 nucleotides are TGTGCCAGCAGTCCAGGGACAGCTGAAGCTTTCTTT.

The chain is built from TRBV27 and TRBJ2-2, with D unresolved. V lost 6 bases to trimming and J lost 6 bases, with 5 bases between them. CDR3 length equals 11 residues. CDR1 and CDR2 from the germline V gene are MNHEY and SMNVEV (reference sequence). For the CDR3, the DNA is TGTGCCAGCAGCTTCTCCGGGGAGCTGTTTTTT. It codes for CASSFSGELFF.

CDR3 protein: CASRDRGYNEQFF. The CDR3, as DNA: TGTGCCAGCCGGGACAGGGGTTACAATGAGCAGTTCTTC. The rearrangement uses TRBV21-1 and TRBJ2-1; the D call of TRBD1 is as the table states it, not checked on the DNA. TRBV21-1 is designated a pseudogene. This CDR3 is 13 amino acids long.